This T cell receptor beta chain was identified during a study of STAT3 mutations in large granular lymphocyte leukemia (dated by TCRdb to the late 2010s). The study in broad terms: Roughly half of the T-LGLL patients who were sequenced longitudinally carried canonical activating STAT3 mutations. Roughly 19 representative T-LGLL cases were selected from an initial cohort of 200 to 250 LGL patients for longitudinal TCRbeta and STAT3 sequencing. Over half of the T-LGLL patients were given one or more immunosuppressive therapy regimens, and approximately 36% of the treated patients had a hematologic response. As controls within the study, a couple of patients with natural killer LGL leukemia were also sequenced longitudinally. Patients with T-cell large granular lymphocyte leukemia underwent serial deep sequencing of TCRbeta CDR3 and STAT3 to reconstruct clonal hierarchy and dynamics. For each patient, sequencing was performed at an average of 4 time points, with a range of 2 to 8 samplings.

Study-wide conclusions, independent of this receptor: Persisting codominant clonotypes in some patients meant a small but highly pathogenic clone may have been missed. TCR clonotype switching after therapy was seen in about 35% of the 18 patients, with all newly emerging clones being STAT3 wild type. Dominant TCR clone burden was found to exceed STAT3 mutant burden in several patients, suggesting that STAT3 mutation arose secondarily within a pre-expanded clone. Every T-LGLL patient showed at least one immunodominant TCRbeta clonotype, and about half showed multiple immunodominant subclonotypes. Linking therapy response to changes in TCR clonal burden was complicated by variable intervals between samplings and by differing treatment regimens. Because no samples were available when a clone first appeared, clonal expansion was inferred from samplings taken at other points.

The CDR3 starts with the cysteine, ends with the phenylalanine, and has 16 residues. The entry retains the CDR3 DNA only, 48 bases that are in frame from base 1. V is clipped by 0 bases and J by 4 bases, and the sequence between their germline boundaries is 13 bases long. The germline V gene supplies CDR1 LGHNA and CDR2 YNFKEQ. By share, this clone ranks as medium-sized (0.01 to 0.1%). Its antigen remains unidentified. Base qualities were left out, and no much larger clone turns up one base away. An Illumina MiSeq was used to sequence the TCRbeta libraries, yielding an average of around 40,000 productive templates per sample. TCRbeta CDR3 libraries were generated with the immunoSEQ assay using multiplex PCR amplification. The authors' pipeline ran thus. Following a previously defined approach, repertoire diversity was calculated, and values close to 0 point to extremely monoclonal samples. The immuneACCESS repertoire file appears here via TCRdb, limited to in-frame rearrangements. These files lack a portion of the clones; in checked studies, under half of the deficit traces to unresolved V genes, and the cause of the others is not known. V, J and clone size derive from that table, while D and trimming were established from the DNA sequence. This sample gives roughly 29,000 clones in total; 65% to 80% of them show up just once. The biggest ten clones account for approximately 31% of the sample.

DNA was extracted from blood mononuclear cells, and the same DNA was used for both TCR and STAT3 sequencing. The source of this sequence is a woman between 45 and 65 years old with T-cell large granular lymphocyte leukemia. Some clones in this sample may be carry-over from other donors' samples. The age is the age at diagnosis. The V and J segments used are TRBV4-2 and TRBJ1-5; the D gene cannot be named for sure. The specimen was peripheral blood mononuclear cells. The nucleotide sequence reads as follows: TGTGCCAGCAGCCAAGATCCACACAGCTTTAATCAGCCCCAGCATTTT. It is translated as CASSQDPHSFNQPQHF.